Listed below are T cell receptor beta chains from one sample, sequenced in a study of blood T cell repertoires in COVID-19. The data were produced by immunoSEQ multiplex PCR, yet TCRdb's version contains in-frame clones alone and is incomplete. The top ten clones hold 5.5% to 7% of a sample with 150,000 to 200,000 clones, roughly three quarters of them seen once. The sample taken for sequencing was peripheral blood. These receptors originate from a woman aged 40 to 50 with COVID-19, enrolled during active disease. Both conserved end residues are part of each CDR3. The order of the fields is J gene, V gene, clone size, D gene, CDR3 protein, CDR3 DNA. D genes are given only for firm matches. Not all rows give a size; the values are once, few, many and, for expanded clones, a class.

j_gene: TRBJ2-6; v_gene: TRBV30; abundance: NA; d_gene: NA; CDR3aa: CAWSRGGAGANVLTF; CDR3nt: TGTGCCTGGAGTCGAGGAGGGGCCGGGGCCAACGTCCTGACTTTC
j_gene: TRBJ1-5; v_gene: TRBV19; abundance: few; d_gene: TRBD1; CDR3aa: CASTNSGTGGAGNQPQHF; CDR3nt: TGTGCCAGTACCAATAGCGGGACAGGGGGCGCGGGCAATCAGCCCCAGCATTTT
j_gene: TRBJ2-3; v_gene: TRBV10-3; abundance: NA; d_gene: TRBD2; CDR3aa: CAITGSGVGTDTQYF; CDR3nt: TGTGCCATCACCGGAAGCGGGGTGGGCACAGATACGCAGTATTTT
j_gene: TRBJ1-6; v_gene: TRBV10-3; abundance: NA; d_gene: TRBD1; CDR3aa: CAIKGQGDSPLHF; CDR3nt: TGTGCCATAAAGGGACAGGGGGACTCACCCCTCCACTTT
j_gene: TRBJ2-3; v_gene: TRBV7-2; abundance: NA; d_gene: TRBD2; CDR3aa: CASSFIAGGRDTQYF; CDR3nt: TGTGCCAGCAGCTTTATAGCGGGGGGAAGAGATACGCAGTATTTT
j_gene: TRBJ2-1; v_gene: TRBV28; abundance: NA; d_gene: TRBD1; CDR3aa: CASKGGDSYNEQFF; CDR3nt: TGTGCCAGCAAAGGGGGCGACTCCTACAATGAGCAGTTCTTC
j_gene: TRBJ2-2; v_gene: TRBV10-3; abundance: NA; d_gene: TRBD2; CDR3aa: CAISDPGGSTGELFF; CDR3nt: TGTGCCATCAGTGACCCGGGAGGAAGCACCGGGGAGCTGTTTTTT
j_gene: TRBJ2-7; v_gene: TRBV18; abundance: NA; d_gene: TRBD2; CDR3aa: CASSAGLAGNEQYF; CDR3nt: TGTGCCAGCTCAGCCGGACTAGCGGGAAACGAGCAGTACTTC
j_gene: TRBJ1-6; v_gene: TRBV12-3/TRBV12-4; abundance: once; d_gene: NA; CDR3aa: CASSLTGDSPLHF; CDR3nt: TGTGCCAGCAGTTTGACGGGGGATTCACCCCTCCACTTT
j_gene: TRBJ1-1; v_gene: TRBV10-3; abundance: NA; d_gene: NA; CDR3aa: CAISRAGDETEAFF; CDR3nt: TGTGCCATCAGTAGGGCGGGGGACGAGACTGAAGCTTTCTTT